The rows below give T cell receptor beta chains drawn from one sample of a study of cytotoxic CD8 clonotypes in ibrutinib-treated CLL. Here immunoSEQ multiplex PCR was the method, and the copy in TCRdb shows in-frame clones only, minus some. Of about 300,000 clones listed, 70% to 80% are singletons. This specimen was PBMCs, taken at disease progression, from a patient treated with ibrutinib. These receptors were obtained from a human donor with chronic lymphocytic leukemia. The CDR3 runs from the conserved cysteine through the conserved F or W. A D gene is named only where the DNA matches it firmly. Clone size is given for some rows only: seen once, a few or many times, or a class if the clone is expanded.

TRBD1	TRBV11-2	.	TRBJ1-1	CASSLAAHDRGRGAFF	TGTGCCAGCAGCTTAGCGGCCCATGACAGGGGACGGGGGGCTTTCTTT
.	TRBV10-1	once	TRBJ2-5	CASSDPGRVLWETQYF	TGCGCCAGCAGTGACCCGGGAAGGGTACTTTGGGAGACCCAGTACTTC
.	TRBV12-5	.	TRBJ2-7	CASGPQGSGYEQYF	TGTGCTAGTGGCCCACAGGGTAGCGGCTACGAGCAGTACTTC
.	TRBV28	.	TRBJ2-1	CASSWGARIHEQFF	TGTGCCAGCAGTTGGGGGGCCCGAATCCATGAGCAGTTCTTC
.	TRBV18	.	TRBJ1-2	CASSSTLIGYYGYTF	TGTGCCAGCTCATCCACACTGATTGGGTACTATGGCTACACCTTC
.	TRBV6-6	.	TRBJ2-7	CASSYGEWVGYEQYF	TGTGCCAGCAGTTACGGCGAGTGGGTGGGTTACGAGCAGTACTTC
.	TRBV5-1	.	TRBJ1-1	CASSFSFLTEAFF	TGCGCCAGCAGCTTCAGCTTCCTCACTGAAGCTTTCTTT
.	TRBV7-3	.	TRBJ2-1	CASSLGLGFSEQFF	TGTGCCAGCAGCTTAGGGCTCGGGTTCAGTGAGCAGTTCTTC
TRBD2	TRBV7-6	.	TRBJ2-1	CASSLNPGLAGGRSYNEQFF	TGTGCCAGCAGCCTCAACCCCGGACTAGCGGGGGGGCGCTCCTACAATGAGCAGTTCTTC
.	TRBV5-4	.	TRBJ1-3	CASSLDRASGNTIYF	TGTGCCAGCAGCTTGGACAGGGCCTCTGGAAACACCATATATTTT
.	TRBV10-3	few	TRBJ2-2	CAISTVNRNTGELFF	TGTGCCATCAGTACGGTGAACAGAAACACCGGGGAGCTGTTTTTT
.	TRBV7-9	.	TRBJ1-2	CASSARDWTYGYTF	TGTGCCAGCAGCGCCCGGGACTGGACCTATGGCTACACCTTC